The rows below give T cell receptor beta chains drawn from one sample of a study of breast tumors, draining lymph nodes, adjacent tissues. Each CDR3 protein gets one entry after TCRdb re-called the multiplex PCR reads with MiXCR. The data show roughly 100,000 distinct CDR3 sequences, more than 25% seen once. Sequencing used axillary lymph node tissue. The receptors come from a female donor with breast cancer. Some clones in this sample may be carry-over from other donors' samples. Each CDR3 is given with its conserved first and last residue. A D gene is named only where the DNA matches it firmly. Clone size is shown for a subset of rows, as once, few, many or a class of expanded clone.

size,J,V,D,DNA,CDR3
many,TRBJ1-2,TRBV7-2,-,TGTGCCAGCAGCCTACAGCAACGGTTGTATGGCTACACCTTC,CASSLQQRLYGYTF
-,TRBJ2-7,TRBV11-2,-,TGTGCCAGCAGCTCACCGGGACCATCCCTTTACGAGCAGTACTTC,CASSSPGPSLYEQYF
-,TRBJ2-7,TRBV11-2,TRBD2,TGTGCCAGCAGCCAGCTTAGCGGGAGCCCCTACGAGCAGTACTTC,CASSQLSGSPYEQYF
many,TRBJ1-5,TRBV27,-,TGTGCCAGCAGTGATATGATGTCCGGGGGGGTCAATCAGCCCCAGCATTTT,CASSDMMSGGVNQPQHF
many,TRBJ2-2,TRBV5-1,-,TGCGCCAGCAGCTTCAAACCTCTCGGGGAGCTGTTTTTT,CASSFKPLGELFF
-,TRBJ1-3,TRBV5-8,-,TGTGCCAGCAGCATGGACGGGGCCTCTGGAAACACCATATATTTT,CASSMDGASGNTIYF
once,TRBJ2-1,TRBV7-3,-,TGTGCCAGCAGCTTCGTCCCTCGGGGTGAGCAGTTCTTC,CASSFVPRGEQFF
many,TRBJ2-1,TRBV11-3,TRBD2,TGTGCCAGGGGACTAGCGGACAATGAGCAGTTCTTC,CARGLADNEQFF
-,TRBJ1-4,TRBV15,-,TGTGCCACCAGCAGAGGATCGGGGGGGCTCGAAAAACTGTTTTTT,CATSRGSGGLEKLFF
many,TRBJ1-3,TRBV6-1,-,TGTGCCAGCAGTGAAGCGCAGGGCTCTGGAAACACCATATATTTT,CASSEAQGSGNTIYF
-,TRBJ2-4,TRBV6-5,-,TGTGCCAGCAGTCTACTAGCCAAAAACATTCAGTACTTC,CASSLLAKNIQYF
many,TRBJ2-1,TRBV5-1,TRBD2,TGCGCCAGCAGCTTGGCCATTGGGTCCCATCAGCGGGAATACAATGAGCAGTTCTTC,CASSLAIGSHQREYNEQFF
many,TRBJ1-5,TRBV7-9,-,TGTGCCAGCACCCAAGGGGATCAGCCCCAGCATTTT,CASTQGDQPQHF
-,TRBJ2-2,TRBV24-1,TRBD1,TGTGCCACCAGTGATTGGACAGGGGGCACCGGGGAGCTGTTTTTT,CATSDWTGGTGELFF
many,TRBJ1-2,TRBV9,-,TGTGCCAGCAGCGTAGAGATGAACTATGGCTACACCTTC,CASSVEMNYGYTF
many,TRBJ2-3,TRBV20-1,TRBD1,TGCAGTGCTAGAGAGAGGGGGCGAGGCACAGATACGCAGTATTTT,CSARERGRGTDTQYF
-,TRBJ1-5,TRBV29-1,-,TGCAGCGTTGATCACTGGGGAGGGGAGACCCAGCATTTT,CSVDHWGGETQHF
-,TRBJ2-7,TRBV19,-,TGTGCCAGTAGTAGGCTCTGGGGGGACGCCGGCCCCTACGAGCAGTACTTC,CASSRLWGDAGPYEQYF
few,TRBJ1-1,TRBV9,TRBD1,TGTGCCAGCACAAAACCGGGGACAGGAGACACTGAAGCTTTCTTT,CASTKPGTGDTEAFF
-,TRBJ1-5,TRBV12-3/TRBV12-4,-,TGTGCCAGCAATAGGGATGATCAGCCCCAGCATTTT,CASNRDDQPQHF
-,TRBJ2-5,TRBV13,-,TGTGCCAGCAGCCTCCCAGAGACCCAGTACTTC,CASSLPETQYF
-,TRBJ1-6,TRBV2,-,TGTGCCGCGGGACACTTAAATTCACCCCTCCACTTT,CAAGHLNSPLHF
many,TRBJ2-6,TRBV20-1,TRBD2,TGCAGTGCTAGAGATCGGGGTAGCGGGGGGGCTGGGGCCAACGTCCTGACTTTC,CSARDRGSGGAGANVLTF
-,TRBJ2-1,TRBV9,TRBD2,TGTGTCAGCAGCCCCAGGACTAGCGGGGCTTCCAGGGGCAATGAGCAGTTCTTC,CVSSPRTSGASRGNEQFF
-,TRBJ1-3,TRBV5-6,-,TGTGCCAGCAGCCTCGGAATGGGGCTAAACGGAAACACCATATATTTT,CASSLGMGLNGNTIYF
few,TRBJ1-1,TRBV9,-,TGTGCCAGCAGCGCCCCGGGACATGAGACTTTCTTT,CASSAPGHETFF
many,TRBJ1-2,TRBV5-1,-,TGCGCCAGCAGCTTGGGTATTACAGGGAGCTATGGCTACACCTTC,CASSLGITGSYGYTF
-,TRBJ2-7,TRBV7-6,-,TGTGCCAGCAGCCCCGACGGGGTGGACGAGCAGTACTTC,CASSPDGVDEQYF
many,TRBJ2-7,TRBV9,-,TGTGCCAGCAGCCCCCAAACGGGGCCTTCCCCCTACGAGCAGTACTTC,CASSPQTGPSPYEQYF
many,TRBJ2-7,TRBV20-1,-,TGCAGTGCTAGAGGGGCGATTGGCGGGCAGGACGAGCAGTACTTC,CSARGAIGGQDEQYF
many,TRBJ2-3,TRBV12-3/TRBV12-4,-,TGTGCCAGCAGTCCTTGGCGAGTGGGCACAGATACGCAGTATTTT,CASSPWRVGTDTQYF
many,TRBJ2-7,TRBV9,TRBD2,TGTGCCAGCAGCGTAGGAGCGGGAGGGGGTTACGAGCAGTACTTC,CASSVGAGGGYEQYF
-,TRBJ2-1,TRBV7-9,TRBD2,TGTGCCAGCGGCTTGGCGGGAGGTAATGAGCAGTTTTTC,CASGLAGGNEQFF
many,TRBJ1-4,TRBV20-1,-,TGCAGTGCTAGCGGTCGAGGAGGTGAAAAACTGTTTTTT,CSASGRGGEKLFF
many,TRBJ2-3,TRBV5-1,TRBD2,TGCGCCAGCAGCGTTCTAGCGGGGGGCACAGATACGCAGTATTTT,CASSVLAGGTDTQYF
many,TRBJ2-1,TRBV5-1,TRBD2,TGCGCCAGCAGCGCCCGGACTCTAGCGGGGGGGCTGAATGAGCAGTTCTTC,CASSARTLAGGLNEQFF
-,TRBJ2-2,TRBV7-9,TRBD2,TGTGCCAGCAGCCGGACTAGCGGGGAGCTGTTTTTT,CASSRTSGELFF
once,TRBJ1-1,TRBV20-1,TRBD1,TGCAGTGCTAGGACAGGGAACATGAACACTGAAGCTTTCTTT,CSARTGNMNTEAFF
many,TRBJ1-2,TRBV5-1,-,TGCGCCAGCAGCTTGGCTTCCAGTAACTATGGCTACACCTTC,CASSLASSNYGYTF
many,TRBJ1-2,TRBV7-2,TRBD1,TGTGCCAGCAGCTTAGCGTACAGGGGAGGATCGGGCTACCCCTTC,CASSLAYRGGSGYPF
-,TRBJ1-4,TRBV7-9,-,TGTGCCAGCAGCTCTTGGGGCAGGGGAGCAACTAATGAAAAACTGTTTTTT,CASSSWGRGATNEKLFF
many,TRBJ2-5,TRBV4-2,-,TGTGCCAGCAGCCGAGGGTCGAGGCAAGAGACCCAGTACTTC,CASSRGSRQETQYF
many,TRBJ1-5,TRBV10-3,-,TGTGCCATCAGTGAAGGAGAGCGCAATCAGCCCCAGCATTTT,CAISEGERNQPQHF
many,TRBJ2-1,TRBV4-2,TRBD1,TGTGCCAGCAGCCAAGCAACGGGACAGGGGCAGTATGAGCAGTTCTTC,CASSQATGQGQYEQFF
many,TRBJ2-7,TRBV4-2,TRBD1,TGTGCCAGCAGCCAAGAAGGACAGGGCCCCTACGAGCAGTACTTC,CASSQEGQGPYEQYF
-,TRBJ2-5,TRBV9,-,TGTGCCAGCAGCGTGGGGCTCGGCAGGGGAGAGACCCAGTACTTC,CASSVGLGRGETQYF
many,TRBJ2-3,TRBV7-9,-,TGTGCCAGCAGTGTAGGCGCAGGGAGGACAGATACGCAGTATTTT,CASSVGAGRTDTQYF
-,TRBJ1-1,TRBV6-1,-,TGTGCCAGCAGTGAACAACTAATGAACACTGAAGCTTTCTTT,CASSEQLMNTEAFF
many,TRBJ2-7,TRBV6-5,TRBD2,TGTGCCACCAGGGCTAGCGGTTCCTACGAGCAGTACTTC,CATRASGSYEQYF
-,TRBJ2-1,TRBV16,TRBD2,TGTGCTAGAGTCTCTCTAGCGGGGCCGTTCTTC,CARVSLAGPFF
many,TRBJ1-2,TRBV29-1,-,TGCAGCGTTACCGGGACCCCGGGGGACTATGGCTACACCTTC,CSVTGTPGDYGYTF
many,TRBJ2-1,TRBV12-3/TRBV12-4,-,TGTGCCAGCAGTTCTCGTGGCAGGAGGACTAATGAGCAGTTCTTC,CASSSRGRRTNEQFF
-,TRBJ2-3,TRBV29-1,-,TGCAGCGCCGGTCGGGGGCAAGGAGATACGCAGTATTTT,CSAGRGQGDTQYF
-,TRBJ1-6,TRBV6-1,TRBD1,TGTGCCAGCAAGACAGGGGGCAGGTATAATTCACCCCTCCACTTT,CASKTGGRYNSPLHF
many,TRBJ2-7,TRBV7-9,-,TGTGCCAGCAGCTTAGTCACCTACGAGCAGTACTTC,CASSLVTYEQYF